What follows are 9 T cell receptor beta chains derived from one specimen sequenced in a study of blood T cell repertoires in COVID-19. The protocol was immunoSEQ multiplex PCR, while the TCRdb copy is restricted to in-frame clones and leaves out a portion. The sample contains about 200,000 clones, approximately 82% of which appear only once. The source material was peripheral blood. Source of these receptors: a human donor with acute or convalescent COVID-19. The donor label of this sample is uncertain.

The rearrangement joins TRBV5-6 to TRBJ1-2; D remains unclear. Trimming cost V 0 bases and J 2 bases, with 5 bases left between them. Germline V gene sequence: CDR1 SGHDT, CDR2 YYEEEE. This CDR3 spans 13 amino acids. The CDR3 DNA is TGTGCCAGCAGCTTGGCGGGGAACTATGGCTACACCTTC. This gives the protein CASSLAGNYGYTF.

V is TRBV24-1 and J is TRBJ2-7, with 8 nucleotides matching TRBD2. The germline CDR1 and CDR2 sequences are KGHDR and SFDVKD. Trimming took 4 bases from V and 5 from J; bases not matched to a gene: 6. The CDR3 totals 14 residues. CDR3: CATSDGRALHEQYF. The CDR3 DNA reads TGTGCCACCAGTGACGGGAGGGCCCTCCACGAGCAGTACTTC.

This chain connects TRBV19 to TRBJ1-4; a possible D gene is TRBD1 (6 bases). V lost 5 bases and J 4 bases, leaving 14 bases between the germline ends. CDR1 and CDR2 from the germline V gene are LNHDA and SQIVND (reference sequence). CDR3 length equals 15 residues. CDR3 loop: CASSGQGPINEKLFF. In nucleotides, the CDR3 is TGTGCCAGTAGTGGCCAGGGGCCTATTAATGAAAAACTGTTTTTT.

This clone turned up a few times. The J gene is TRBJ2-2, the V gene TRBV5-1, with 12 nucleotides matching TRBD2. Looked up from germline, CDR1 is SGHRS and CDR2 is YFSETQ. V trimming: 0 bases; J trimming: 6 bases; junction bases outside the gene matches: 6. This CDR3 has 17 amino acids. CDR3 residues: CASSLVLAGGTAGELFF. CDR3 coding DNA: TGCGCCAGCAGCTTGGTCCTAGCGGGAGGGACAGCCGGGGAGCTGTTTTTT.

The chain couples TRBV2 to TRBJ2-2, with no clear D. CDR1 is SNHLY and CDR2 is FYNNEI in the germline V gene. There are 13 residues in the CDR3. The V end lost 4 bases, the J end lost 7 bases, and 10 bases lay between the germline ends. CDR3: CASSVQSIGELFF. For the CDR3, the DNA is TGTGCCAGCAGTGTACAGTCGATCGGGGAGCTGTTTTTT.

This chain uses TRBV15 with TRBJ2-1; 11 bases are a match to TRBD2. With V trimmed by 3 bases and J by 5 bases, 6 bases remained unmatched. Germline CDR1 is LNHNV and CDR2 is YYDKDF (reference sequence). CDR3 size: 16 residues. CDR3 amino acids: CATSSPIAGGHNEQFF. The DNA of the CDR3 is TGTGCCACCAGCAGCCCTATAGCGGGAGGGCACAATGAGCAGTTCTTC.

This clone was recorded once. The chain recombines TRBV14 with TRBJ1-5; D perhaps matches TRBD1 (6 bases). This CDR3 spans 15 amino acids. V was cut by 3 bases and J by 7 bases, with 16 bases left in between. CDR1 SGHDN and CDR2 FVKESK come from the germline V gene. CDR3 nucleotide sequence: TGTGCCAGCAGCCACCGACAGCAGGGGTCACAGCCCCAGCATTTT. It codes for CASSHRQQGSQPQHF.

This clone was recorded a few times. The chain combines TRBV7-9 with TRBJ2-4; TRBD1 agrees at 8 bases. The V gene end was trimmed by 7 bases and the J gene end by 15 bases; junction bases not matched to a gene: 17. This CDR3 region has 14 residues. Germline-derived CDR1 and CDR2 are SEHNR and FQNEAQ (reference sequence). CDR3 nucleotides: TGTGCCAGCACCACCGGCAGGGGGCCGCAGCTTCGGTACTTC. Its protein is CASTTGRGPQLRYF.

This chain joins TRBV30 and TRBJ2-1; the D is unclear. Germline CDR1 GTSNPN, CDR2 SVGIG (reference sequence). The CDR3 loop spans 13 amino acids. The V end was cut by 3 bases, the J end by 5 bases, with 11 bases between. CDR3 nucleotides: TGTGCCTGGAGCCTCAACTTGGACAATGAGCAGTTCTTC. It codes for CAWSLNLDNEQFF. Supplemented by reference TRBV30 and TRBJ2-1, the full variable domain reads SQTIHQWPATLVQPVGSPLSLECTVEGTSNPNLYWYRQAAGRGLQLLFYSVGIGQISSEVPQNLSASRPQDRQFILSSKKLLLSDSGFYLCAWSLNLDNEQFFGPGTRLTVL.